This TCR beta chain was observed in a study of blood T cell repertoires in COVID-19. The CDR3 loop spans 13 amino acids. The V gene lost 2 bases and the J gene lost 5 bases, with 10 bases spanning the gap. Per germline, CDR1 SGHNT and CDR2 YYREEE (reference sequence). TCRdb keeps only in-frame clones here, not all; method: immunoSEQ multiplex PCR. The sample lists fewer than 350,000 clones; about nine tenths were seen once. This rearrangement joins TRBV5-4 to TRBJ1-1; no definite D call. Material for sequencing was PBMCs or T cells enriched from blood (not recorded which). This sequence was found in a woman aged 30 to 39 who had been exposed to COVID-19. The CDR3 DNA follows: TGTGCCAGCAGCTTCGCTGCGGGAACTGAAGCTTTCTTT. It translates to CASSFAAGTEAFF.